These 6 T cell receptor beta chains share one sample of origin, sequenced in a study of blood T cell repertoires in COVID-19. Sequenced by immunoSEQ multiplex PCR; TCRdb stores in-frame clones only, minus some. The top ten clones hold 4.6% of a sample with roughly 120,000 clones, 90% of them seen once. Sequencing was performed on peripheral blood. All receptors come from a woman between 45 and 65 years old with acute or convalescent COVID-19.

The chain joins TRBV19 to TRBJ1-1, with unresolved D. V gave up 10 bases and J gave up 0 bases, with 9 bases separating them. The CDR3 totals 12 residues. Germline loops: CDR1 LNHDA, CDR2 SQIVND (reference sequence). The CDR3 spells CATRHLNTEAFF. CDR3 DNA sequence: TGTGCCACCAGACATCTGAACACTGAAGCTTTCTTT.

CDR3 coding DNA: TGTGCCTGGAAGTCTAGTACCGGGGAGCTGTTTTTT. It yields the protein CAWKSSTGELFF. V is TRBV30 and J is TRBJ2-2, with D unclear. CDR3 length: 12 residues. V was pared by 4 bases and J by 5 bases, with 8 bases between. CDR1 GTSNPN and CDR2 SVGIG come from the germline V gene (reference sequence).

The chain carries TRBV27 and TRBJ2-1, with unresolved D. This CDR3 has 15 residues. The V end lost 6 bases, the J end lost 2 bases, and 14 bases lay between the germline ends. Looked up from germline, CDR1 is MNHEY and CDR2 is SMNVEV (reference sequence). CDR3 DNA: TGTGCCAGCAGCCCCCCTAGAGCGACCTACAATGAGCAGTTCTTC. Its protein product is CASSPPRATYNEQFF.

The chain is built from TRBV14 and TRBJ1-1; D gene uncertain. The V gene lost 4 bases and the J gene lost 1 base, with 4 bases spanning the gap. In germline, CDR1 is SGHDN, CDR2 FVKESK. The CDR3 has 12 amino acids. The CDR3 sequence: CASSLRNTEAFF. The CDR3 nucleotides are TGTGCCAGCAGCCTCCGGAACACTGAAGCTTTCTTT.

This clone was detected once. The V and J genes are TRBV7-3 and TRBJ2-3; TRBD2 aligns across 7 bases. Germline V gene sequence: CDR1 SGHTA, CDR2 FQGTGA. With V trimmed by 2 bases and J by 0 bases, 2 bases remained unmatched. The CDR3 is 15 residues long. The CDR3 coding sequence is TGTGCCAGCAGCTTAGCTAGCGGAAGCACAGATACGCAGTATTTT. Translated, it gives CASSLASGSTDTQYF.

The V gene is TRBV6-5, the J gene TRBJ1-2; D remains unclear. V shed 4 bases and J shed 2 bases, with 14 bases lying between them. The CDR3 covers 15 residues. Germline CDR1 and CDR2: MNHEY and SVGAGI. The CDR3 sequence: CASSLSGRLNYGYTF. The CDR3 bases are TGTGCCAGCAGTTTGTCCGGTCGGTTAAACTATGGCTACACCTTC.